Described below is a single T cell receptor beta chain sequence and its context. The antigen remains undetermined. This specimen comes from a study of CD8+CD57+ T cells in acquired aplastic anemia. Study background: On average, sorted CD4+ and CD8+ cells gave 3 to 4 ug of DNA.

CDR3 and TCR beta VDJ profiling relied on genomic DNA as the template. MiXCR, run by TCRdb on the reads, gives a single entry per CDR3 protein. The sample records a few hundred thousand distinct CDR3 sequences, 50% to 70% being singletons. Broader study findings: Patients had around 30 CD8+ CDR3 sequences in common with controls (the shared set).

V was cut by 1 base and J by 7 bases, with 8 bases left in between. The CDR3 has 12 residues. Per the germline V gene, CDR1 is MGHRA and CDR2 is YSYEKL. The chain joins TRBV4-1 to TRBJ2-7; D remains unclear. The sequence was obtained from a human donor with severe aplastic anemia or a healthy control (not recorded which). Sequenced material: sorted CD4+, CD8+, or CD8+CD57+ T cells (not recorded which) from PBMCs. The CDR3 protein is CASSQGSREQYF. The CDR3 region has the DNA TGCGCCAGCAGCCAAGGGTCGAGGGAGCAGTACTTC.